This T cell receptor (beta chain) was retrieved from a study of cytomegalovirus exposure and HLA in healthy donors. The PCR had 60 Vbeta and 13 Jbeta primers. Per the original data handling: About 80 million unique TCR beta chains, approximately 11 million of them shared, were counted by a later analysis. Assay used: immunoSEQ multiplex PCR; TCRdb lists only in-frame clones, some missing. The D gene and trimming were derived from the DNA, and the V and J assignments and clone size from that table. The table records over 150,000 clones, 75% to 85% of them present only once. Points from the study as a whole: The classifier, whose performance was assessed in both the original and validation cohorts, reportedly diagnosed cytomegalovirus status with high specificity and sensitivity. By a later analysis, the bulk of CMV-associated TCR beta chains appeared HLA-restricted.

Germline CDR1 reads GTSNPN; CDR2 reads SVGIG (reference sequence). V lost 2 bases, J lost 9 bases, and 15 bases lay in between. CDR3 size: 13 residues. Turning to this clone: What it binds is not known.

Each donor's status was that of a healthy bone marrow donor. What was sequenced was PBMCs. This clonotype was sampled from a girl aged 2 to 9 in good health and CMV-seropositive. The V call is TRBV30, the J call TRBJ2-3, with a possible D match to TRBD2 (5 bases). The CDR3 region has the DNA TGTGCCTGGAGTTCCCTAGCCCTGGGGACGCAGTATTTT. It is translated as CAWSSLALGTQYF.